The 26 T cell receptor beta chains presented below share a single source sample, sequenced in a study of cytomegalovirus exposure and HLA in healthy donors. The primer mix had 60 Vbeta and 13 Jbeta primers. Repertoires were generated with immunoSEQ multiplex PCR, while TCRdb's copy carries only in-frame clones and drops some. This repertoire shows about 150,000 clones, more than 65% found once; its top ten account for around 5.4%. Sequencing used PBMCs. These TCRs come from a man under 40 in good health and CMV-seropositive.

The chain uses TRBV7-9 and TRBJ2-3, with a possible D match to TRBD2 (6 bases). Trimming took 4 bases from V and 2 from J, leaving 13 bases between them. This CDR3 comprises 15 residues. The germline gives CDR1 SEHNR, CDR2 FQNEAQ (reference sequence). The CDR3 region has the DNA TGTGCCAGCAGCTCGACTAGTCTCTCCACAGATACGCAGTATTTT. This codes for CASSSTSLSTDTQYF.

V usage is TRBV6-6 and J usage is TRBJ2-2, with D unresolved. The CDR3 covers 11 residues. Germline V CDR1 and CDR2: MNHNY, SVGAGI (reference sequence). V lost 5 bases and J 5 bases, leaving 3 bases between the germline ends. The CDR3 DNA follows: TGTGCCAGCAGTCATACCGGGGAGCTGTTTTTT. Residues: CASSHTGELFF.

This chain uses TRBV7-9 with TRBJ2-3, with a weak D call TRBD2 (6 bases). The CDR3 has 16 amino acids. V lost 0 bases to trimming and J lost 2 bases, with 12 bases between them. CDR1 and CDR2 from the germline V gene are SEHNR and FQNEAQ (reference sequence). The CDR3 sequence is CASSLAEAGITDTQYF. The CDR3 DNA reads as TGTGCCAGCAGCTTAGCGGAGGCGGGGATCACAGATACGCAGTATTTT.

This clone showed up just once. The chain uses TRBV6-1 and TRBJ1-5; D is unresolved. Germline V lookup: CDR1 MNHNS, CDR2 SASEGT. This CDR3 comprises 14 residues. With 2 bases removed from V and 6 bases from J, the gap between germline ends came to 11 bases. The CDR3 nucleotides are TGTGCCAGCAGTGAAACCCACCGGGGTCAGCCCCAGCATTTT. Its protein is CASSETHRGQPQHF.

CDR3 nucleotides: TGTGCCACCAGCAGAGGAGGGGGTGAGCAGTACTTC. Translation gives CATSRGGGEQYF. This chain links TRBV15 with TRBJ2-7, with D tentatively TRBD1 (6 bases). The CDR3 runs 12 residues. Germline-derived CDR1 and CDR2 are LNHNV and YYDKDF (reference sequence). Deletions cut 1 base from V and 7 bases from J, with 8 bases between.

The rearrangement uses TRBV5-4 and TRBJ1-1; D gene ambiguous. Looked up from germline, CDR1 is SGHNT and CDR2 is YYREEE (reference sequence). The V end lost 7 bases, the J end lost 1 base, and 14 bases lay between the germline ends. This CDR3 contains 14 residues. Here the CDR3 reads CASGPRRENTEAFF. CDR3 bases: TGTGCCAGCGGGCCCCGACGGGAGAACACTGAAGCTTTCTTT.

The chain recombines TRBV5-4 with TRBJ2-7; TRBD1 agrees at 10 bases. The CDR3 is 15 residues long. Germline V gives CDR1 SGHNT, CDR2 YYREEE (reference sequence). V lost 4 bases to trimming and J lost 4 bases; unmatched junction nucleotides: 8. The DNA of the CDR3 is TGTGCCAGCAGCCTCCCCGGGACAGGGGCGTACGAGCAGTACTTC. Amino acid sequence: CASSLPGTGAYEQYF.

A few counts support this clone. V usage is TRBV29-1 and J usage is TRBJ2-7; D is undetermined. V lost 0 bases, J lost 9 bases, and 9 bases lay in between. CDR3 length: 11 amino acids. Germline loops: CDR1 SQVTM, CDR2 ANQGSEA. CDR3 protein: CSVEEGQAQYF. The CDR3 DNA sequence: TGCAGCGTTGAAGAGGGTCAGGCGCAGTACTTC.

The rearrangement links TRBV27 to TRBJ2-5; 11 bases are shared with TRBD2. Germline loops: CDR1 MNHEY, CDR2 SMNVEV (reference sequence). This CDR3 has 14 amino acids. The ends lost 5 bases at V and 5 bases at J; junction bases unmatched: 4. The CDR3 DNA reads as TGTGCCAGCAGTCTAGCGGGAGGAAGGGAGACCCAGTACTTC. It specifies CASSLAGGRETQYF.

This rearrangement joins TRBV19 to TRBJ2-5; a possible D gene is TRBD1 (5 bases). Germline V gene lookup returns CDR1 LNHDA and CDR2 SQIVND (reference sequence). Trimming cost V 5 bases and J 4 bases, with 8 bases left between them. The CDR3 length is 12 residues. CDR3 protein: CASSGQGETQYF. The CDR3 DNA sequence: TGTGCCAGTAGTGGACAAGGAGAGACCCAGTACTTC.

This rearrangement joins TRBV29-1 to TRBJ2-7; TRBD1 matches 8 bases. Germline V gene lookup returns CDR1 SQVTM and CDR2 ANQGSEA. This CDR3 is built from 14 residues. The V gene end was trimmed by 7 bases and the J gene end by 1 base; junction bases not matched to a gene: 9. The CDR3 region has the DNA TGCAGCGCCAAGTCAGGGGGCGAATCCTACGAGCAGTACTTC. This encodes CSAKSGGESYEQYF.

The V call is TRBV28, the J call TRBJ1-5; TRBD1 might be the D (6 bases). Germline CDR1 MDHEN, CDR2 SYDVKM. The CDR3 has 13 residues. The V end lost 2 bases, the J end lost 7 bases, and 9 bases lay between the germline ends. The CDR3 protein is CASSLGRGQPQHF. The CDR3 region has the DNA TGTGCCAGCAGTTTAGGCAGGGGACAGCCCCAGCATTTT.

The chain uses TRBV28 and TRBJ1-2; the D gene is possibly TRBD1 (6 bases). The CDR3 is 15 amino acids. Trimming cost V 5 bases and J 6 bases, with 19 bases left between them. Germline CDR1 and CDR2: MDHEN and SYDVKM. The CDR3 loop reads CASSPGGGPLDGYTF. The CDR3 nucleotides are TGTGCCAGCAGTCCCGGGGGGGGGCCTTTAGATGGCTACACCTTC.

The table lists this clone with a few counts. The V call is TRBV19, the J call TRBJ1-2, with D maybe TRBD1 (5 bases). Germline values: CDR1 LNHDA, CDR2 SQIVND (reference sequence). The CDR3 has 14 residues. V lost 4 bases and J 5 bases, leaving 14 bases between the germline ends. In DNA form, the CDR3 reads TGTGCCAGTAGTACCTGGAAAGGGGTATATGGCTACACCTTC. Its translation is CASSTWKGVYGYTF. Full variable domain (remainder filled in from reference TRBV19 and TRBJ1-2): DGGITQSPKYLFRKEGQNVTLSCEQNLNHDAMYWYRQDPGQGLRLIYYSQIVNDFQKGDIAEGYSVSREKKESFPLTVTSAQKNPTAFYLCASSTWKGVYGYTFGSGTRLTVV.

The V and J genes are TRBV28 and TRBJ1-1; D gene unclear. The CDR3 consists of 13 residues. V was shortened by 2 bases and J by 0 bases, with 4 bases between the two germline ends. Germline-derived CDR1 and CDR2 are MDHEN and SYDVKM. CDR3 sequence (DNA): TGTGCCAGCAGTTTAACTGTGAACACTGAAGCTTTCTTT. Its protein is CASSLTVNTEAFF. The full variable domain, in which reference TRBV28 and TRBJ1-1 provide the parts outside the CDR3, is DVKVTQSSRYLVKRTGEKVFLECVQDMDHENMFWYRQDPGLGLRLIYFSYDVKMKEKGDIPEGYSVSREKKERFSLILESASTNQTSMYLCASSLTVNTEAFFGQGTRLTVV.

The V gene is TRBV28, the J gene TRBJ1-3; possibly TRBD1 for D (5 bases). The CDR3 runs 14 residues. Germline values: CDR1 MDHEN, CDR2 SYDVKM. V was pared by 7 bases and J by 8 bases, with 18 bases between. CDR3 loop: CASNNPGSWDTIYF. The CDR3 DNA reads TGTGCCAGCAACAACCCAGGGTCCTGGGACACCATATATTTT.

The chain is built from TRBV6-5 and TRBJ1-6, with 7 bases lining up with TRBD1. This CDR3 is 14 amino acids long. The trim removed 2 bases at V and 7 bases at J, leaving 2 bases unmatched. Per germline, CDR1 MNHEY and CDR2 SVGAGI. CDR3 residues: CASSYRGPNSPLHF. The CDR3 nucleotides are TGTGCCAGCAGTTACAGGGGGCCCAATTCACCCCTCCACTTT.

The CDR3: CASSEGTGVYTGELFF. CDR3 in DNA: TGTGCCAGCAGTGAAGGGACAGGGGTATACACCGGGGAGCTGTTTTTT. The chain has TRBV2 and TRBJ2-2; the match to TRBD1 covers 9 bases. V trimming: 1 base; J trimming: 3 bases; junction bases outside the gene matches: 3. The CDR3 extends over 16 amino acids. CDR1 SNHLY and CDR2 FYNNEI come from the germline V gene.

Only one count was recorded for this clone. This chain joins TRBV19 and TRBJ1-1; D is possibly TRBD1 (5 bases). The CDR3 is 13 residues long. Trimming pared 7 bases from V and 0 bases from J, leaving 9 bases between. From germline, CDR1 is LNHDA and CDR2 SQIVND (reference sequence). CDR3 sequence (DNA): TGTGCCAGTACTTTGACAGTGAACACTGAAGCTTTCTTT. The encoded protein is CASTLTVNTEAFF.

This clone came up a few times. V and J are TRBV7-2 and TRBJ1-3; D gene uncertain. Germline CDR1 is SGHTA and CDR2 is FQGNSA. V lost 2 bases to trimming and J lost 2 bases, with 13 bases between them. The CDR3 covers 16 residues. CDR3 nucleotide sequence: TGTGCCAGCAGCTTAAGTCCAGGTCTCACTGGAAACACCATATATTTT. Translation: CASSLSPGLTGNTIYF.

The chain couples TRBV29-1 to TRBJ2-7, with D tentatively TRBD2 (6 bases). This CDR3 spans 14 amino acids. Germline CDR1 is SQVTM and CDR2 is ANQGSEA. The chain's CDR3 is CSYSNSGSSYEQYF. The DNA for the CDR3 is TGCAGTTATTCAAATTCCGGGAGCTCCTACGAGCAGTACTTC.

The chain is built from TRBV7-7 and TRBJ2-5; D remains unclear. The DNA matches TRBJ2-7 better at its end, which makes the J call doubtful. The CDR3 is 13 amino acids. The germline V gene has CDR1 SSHAT and CDR2 FNYEAQ (reference sequence). The CDR3 protein is CASSLAATYEQYF. DNA for the CDR3: TGTGCCAGCAGCTTAGCCGCCACCTACGAGCAGTACTTC.

The J gene is TRBJ2-2, the V gene TRBV11-3, with a tentative D call TRBD2 (6 bases). Trimming removed 4 bases from V and 6 bases from J, with 6 bases in between. Germline values: CDR1 SGHNT, CDR2 YENEEA. This CDR3 contains 12 residues. This chain's CDR3 is CASSWGAGELFF. The CDR3 DNA follows: TGTGCCAGCAGCTGGGGGGCCGGGGAGCTGTTTTTT.

The gene calls are TRBV15 and TRBJ2-3, with TRBD1 identical over 7 bases. Germline V gene lookup returns CDR1 LNHNV and CDR2 YYDKDF (reference sequence). This CDR3 region has 16 residues. J was trimmed by 5 bases and V by 0 bases; bases with no gene match: 8. The CDR3 bases are TGTGCCACCAGCAGAGAAGGGGGCTTGATAAAAGATACGCAGTATTTT. Protein sequence: CATSREGGLIKDTQYF.

V and J are TRBV29-1 and TRBJ2-5, with TRBD1 as a possible D gene (5 bases). The ends were cut back, 7 bases at V and 1 base at J, with 13 bases in the middle. The CDR3 is made up of 13 amino acids. Germline CDR1 and CDR2: SQVTM and ANQGSEA. The chain's CDR3 is CSGVTGFQETQYF. CDR3 coding DNA: TGCAGCGGCGTAACAGGTTTCCAAGAGACCCAGTACTTC.

This rearrangement joins TRBV29-1 to TRBJ2-1, with D possibly matching TRBD1 (5 bases). Germline assignment: CDR1 SQVTM and CDR2 ANQGSEA. This CDR3 is 15 amino acids long. V shed 0 bases and J shed 8 bases, with 17 bases lying between them. CDR3 bases: TGCAGCGTTGAAGACCCATACCTTGACAGCGATGAGCAGTTCTTC. Amino acid sequence: CSVEDPYLDSDEQFF.